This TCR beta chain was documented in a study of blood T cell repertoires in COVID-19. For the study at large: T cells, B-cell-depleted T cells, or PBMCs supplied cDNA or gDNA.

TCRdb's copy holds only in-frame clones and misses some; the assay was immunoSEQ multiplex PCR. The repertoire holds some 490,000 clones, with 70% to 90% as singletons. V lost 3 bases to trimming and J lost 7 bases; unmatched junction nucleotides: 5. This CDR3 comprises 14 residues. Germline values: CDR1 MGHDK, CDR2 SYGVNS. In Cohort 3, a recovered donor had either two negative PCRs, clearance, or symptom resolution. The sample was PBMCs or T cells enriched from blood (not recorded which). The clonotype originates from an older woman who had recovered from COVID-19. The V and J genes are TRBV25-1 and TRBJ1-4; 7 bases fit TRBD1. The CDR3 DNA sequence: TGTGCCAGCAGTGAGACAGGGTTGCGTGAAAAACTGTTTTTT. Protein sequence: CASSETGLREKLFF.